Listed here are 17 T cell receptor beta chains from one sample, sequenced in a study of neurological immune-mediated disorders. TCRdb ran MiXCR on the 5' RACE reads and lists one entry per CDR3 protein. The table shows 53,000 or so distinct CDR3 sequences, with 12% occurring only once. The material sequenced was PBMCs. The receptor set was obtained from a woman aged 60-75 years with HTLV-1-associated myelopathy (HAM/TSP).

This clonotype was seen ten or more times. The chain links TRBV5-1 to TRBJ2-5; 12 bases are a match to TRBD2. Germline CDR1 and CDR2: SGHRS and YFSETQ. The length of the CDR3 is 15 residues. V trimming: 5 bases; J trimming: 2 bases; junction bases outside the gene matches: 4. The CDR3 reads CASRRTSGKQETQYF. Written as DNA, the CDR3 is TGCGCCAGCAGACGGACTAGCGGGAAACAAGAGACCCAGTACTTC.

This clonotype was picked up many times. The chain links TRBV2 to TRBJ1-1, with D possibly matching TRBD1 (5 bases). V lost 8 bases to trimming and J lost 0 bases, with 16 bases between them. The CDR3 has 15 amino acids. The germline gives CDR1 SNHLY, CDR2 FYNNEI. DNA of the CDR3: TGTGCCAGCGCCCCTCGGGGCGGCTTGAACACTGAAGCTTTCTTT. The encoded protein is CASAPRGGLNTEAFF.

This clonotype was recorded at least ten times. V and J are TRBV5-1 and TRBJ2-7, with TRBD2 matching over 15 bases. Germline assignment: CDR1 SGHRS and CDR2 YFSETQ. This CDR3 is 17 amino acids long. Germline trimming cut 3 bases from V and 3 bases from J; bases unmatched to any gene: 7. CDR3 sequence reads: CASSSSQGLAGGYEQYF. The CDR3 bases are TGCGCCAGCAGCTCCTCCCAGGGACTAGCGGGAGGCTACGAGCAGTACTTC. Filled out from reference TRBV5-1 and TRBJ2-7, the complete variable domain reads KAGVTQTPRYLIKTRGQQVTLSCSPISGHRSVSWYQQTPGQGLQFLFEYFSETQRNKGNFPGRFSGRQFSNSRSEMNVSTLELGDSALYLCASSSSQGLAGGYEQYFGPGTRLTVT.

This clonotype has a count of ten or more. The CDR3 DNA reads TGCGCCAGCAGCTTCGGGGTGGAGAATGAGCAGTTCTTC. Its translation: CASSFGVENEQFF. This rearrangement joins TRBV5-1 to TRBJ2-1, with D perhaps matching TRBD2 (5 bases). The germline gives CDR1 SGHRS, CDR2 YFSETQ. CDR3 length: 13 amino acids. V lost 2 bases and J 7 bases, leaving 10 bases between the germline ends.

This clonotype was detected many times. The CDR3 protein is CASSLRTSGSRGETQYF. CDR3 DNA sequence: TGTGCCAGCAGTTTACGGACTAGCGGGAGTAGGGGGGAGACCCAGTACTTC. The rearrangement links TRBV27 to TRBJ2-5; TRBD2 matches 13 bases. Germline CDR1 and CDR2: MNHEY and SMNVEV (reference sequence). V dropped 2 bases and J dropped 5; count of bases not matched to a gene: 8. The CDR3 is 17 amino acids.

At least ten counts were recorded for this clonotype. The chain couples TRBV20-1 to TRBJ2-1; D call uncertain. Deletions cut 3 bases from V and 0 bases from J, with 18 bases between. CDR3 length equals 17 residues. Germline CDR1 and CDR2: DFQATT and SNEGSKA (reference sequence). CDR3 loop: CSASSLPPSLSYNEQFF. In DNA form, the CDR3 reads TGCAGTGCTAGTTCGCTCCCTCCCTCCCTCTCCTACAATGAGCAGTTCTTC.

This clonotype was seen many times. The V and J genes are TRBV5-1 and TRBJ2-1; tentatively, D is TRBD1 or TRBD2 (5 bases each). This CDR3 has 13 amino acids. V was pared by 7 bases and J by 3 bases, with 11 bases between. Germline CDR1 is SGHRS and CDR2 is YFSETQ. The CDR3 loop is CASGGRGYNEQFF. CDR3 sequence (DNA): TGCGCCAGCGGGGGAAGAGGCTACAATGAGCAGTTCTTC.

This clonotype was seen ten or more times. The CDR3 sequence: CASSSASGIGFYEQFF. In nucleotides, the CDR3 is TGTGCCAGCAGCTCGGCTAGCGGGATCGGTTTCTATGAGCAGTTCTTC. The chain combines TRBV3-1 with TRBJ2-1; 9 bases line up with TRBD2. CDR1 and CDR2 from the germline V gene are LGHDT and YNNKEL (reference sequence). Trimming removed 5 bases from V and 8 bases from J; junction bases left unmatched: 13. This CDR3 has 16 residues.

The V and J genes are TRBV29-1 and TRBJ2-1; 7 positions match TRBD2. Germline V gene sequence: CDR1 SQVTM, CDR2 ANQGSEA. This CDR3 comprises 14 residues. Unmatched junction bases numbered 4, after V lost 5 bases and J lost 0 bases. Here the CDR3 DNA reads TGCAGCGTTTCCGGGGGGAGCTCCTACAATGAGCAGTTCTTC. Translating it yields CSVSGGSSYNEQFF.

At least ten counts were recorded for this clonotype. CDR3 protein: CAISESRGYVEQFF. CDR3 nucleotide sequence: TGTGCCATCAGTGAAAGCAGGGGGTACGTCGAGCAGTTCTTC. V and J are TRBV10-3 and TRBJ2-1; 7 bases align to TRBD1. Germline CDR1 ENHRY, CDR2 SYGVKD. The V gene end was trimmed by 3 bases and the J gene end by 10 bases; junction bases not matched to a gene: 9. The CDR3 has 14 amino acids.

This clonotype has at least ten counts. The CDR3 region has the DNA TGCAGTGCTAGAGATGTCCAGGGTGGTAATTCGGCCTACGAGCAGTACTTC. Translated: CSARDVQGGNSAYEQYF. The rearrangement uses TRBV20-1 and TRBJ2-7, with TRBD1 as a possible D gene (5 bases). Germline V lookup: CDR1 DFQATT, CDR2 SNEGSKA (reference sequence). V lost 0 bases and J lost 2, with 20 bases in between. The CDR3 is 17 amino acids.

This clonotype occurred a few times. The rearrangement links TRBV5-4 to TRBJ2-5, with D perhaps matching TRBD1 or TRBD2 (7 bases each). Trimming stripped 0 bases from V and 1 base from J, with 13 bases between. Germline V gene lookup returns CDR1 SGHNT and CDR2 YYREEE (reference sequence). There are 16 residues in the CDR3. The CDR3 region has the DNA TGTGCCAGCAGCTTGGACAGGGGAGGGGTCCAAGAGACCCAGTACTTC. Protein: CASSLDRGGVQETQYF.

This clonotype was detected many times. The V gene is TRBV5-1, the J gene TRBJ2-5; 11 bases match TRBD2. Germline-derived CDR1 and CDR2 are SGHRS and YFSETQ. The junction had 8 bases not matched to a gene; V was cut back by 5 bases and J by 5 bases. The CDR3 has 15 amino acids. Here the CDR3 DNA reads TGCGCCAGCAGTTCACTAGCGGGAGAGAGGGAGACCCAGTACTTC. Residues: CASSSLAGERETQYF.

In this sample, this clonotype turned up many times. The chain is built from TRBV7-2 and TRBJ2-5; 9 nucleotides line up with TRBD2. The CDR3 length is 17 residues. Losses at the gene ends were 1 base for V and 5 bases for J; bases not matched to a gene: 11. Looked up from germline, CDR1 is SGHTA and CDR2 is FQGNSA. CDR3 sequence reads: CASSLGVAGVGRETQYF. For the CDR3, the DNA is TGTGCCAGCAGCTTAGGGGTAGCGGGAGTGGGGCGGGAGACCCAGTACTTC.

This clonotype was picked up many times. The rearrangement joins TRBV29-1 to TRBJ2-2; D may be TRBD1 or TRBD2 (5 bases each). V was cut by 3 bases and J by 7 bases, with 12 bases left in between. This CDR3 region has 13 residues. Germline CDR1 and CDR2: SQVTM and ANQGSEA. CDR3 loop: CSVDGVGGGELFF. The DNA of the CDR3 is TGCAGCGTTGACGGGGTTGGGGGCGGGGAGCTGTTTTTT.

This clonotype was seen many times. The V and J genes are TRBV10-3 and TRBJ2-7; the match to TRBD1 covers 11 bases. In germline, CDR1 is ENHRY, CDR2 SYGVKD. This CDR3 spans 13 amino acids. The V and J ends lost 10 bases and 3 bases, in that order; junction bases with no gene match: 5. CDR3 residues: CATEGTGGYEQYF. The CDR3 DNA reads as TGTGCCACCGAGGGGACAGGGGGCTACGAGCAGTACTTC.

Many counts were recorded for this clonotype. The chain employs TRBV3-1 and TRBJ2-2; D is ambiguous. The CDR3 extends over 14 amino acids. Germline CDR1 and CDR2: LGHDT and YNNKEL (reference sequence). Trimming shortened V by 4 bases and J by 8 bases, and 14 bases separated the two germline ends. The CDR3 is CASSPRNRLGELFF. The DNA of the CDR3 is TGTGCCAGCAGCCCCCGTAACCGGCTTGGGGAGCTGTTTTTT.